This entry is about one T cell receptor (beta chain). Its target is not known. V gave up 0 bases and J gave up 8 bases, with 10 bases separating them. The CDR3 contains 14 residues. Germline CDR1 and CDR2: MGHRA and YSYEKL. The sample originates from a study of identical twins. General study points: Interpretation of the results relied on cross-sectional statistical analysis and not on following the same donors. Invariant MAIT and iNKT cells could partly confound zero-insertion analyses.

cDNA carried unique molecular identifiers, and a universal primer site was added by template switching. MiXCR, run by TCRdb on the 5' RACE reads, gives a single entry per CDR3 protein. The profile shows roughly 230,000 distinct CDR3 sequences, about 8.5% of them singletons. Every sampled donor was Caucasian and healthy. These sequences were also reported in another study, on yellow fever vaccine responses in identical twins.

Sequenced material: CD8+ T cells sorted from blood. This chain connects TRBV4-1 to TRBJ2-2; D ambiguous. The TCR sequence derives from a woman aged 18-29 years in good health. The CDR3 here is CASSQDPAGGELFF. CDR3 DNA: TGCGCCAGCAGCCAAGATCCGGCTGGAGGGGAGCTGTTTTTT.